There are a few counts of the clone carrying this TCR beta chain. Its target is unknown. Each CDR3 protein gets one entry after TCRdb re-called the reads with MiXCR. In the table there are hundreds of thousands of distinct CDR3 sequences, roughly a quarter of which are singletons. The data were taken from a study of T cell repertoires in cytomegalovirus infection. Notes on the study in general: Public TCR beta family frequency separated CMV-and-HLA carriers, including in an independent cohort.

Germline-derived CDR1 and CDR2 are LGHDT and YNNKEL (reference sequence). CDR3 length equals 17 residues. Trimming removed 7 bases from V and 3 bases from J; junction bases left unmatched: 6. The sequence came from a human donor in good health (CMV status not recorded). Some clones in this sample may be carry-over from other donors' samples. The sequencing input was CD8+ T cells from PBMCs. The J gene is TRBJ2-6, the V gene TRBV3-1, with 13 bases matching TRBD2. CDR3 sequence reads: CASKKGLAGRGANVLTF. For the CDR3, the DNA is TGTGCCAGCAAGAAGGGACTAGCGGGGCGTGGGGCCAACGTCCTGACTTTC.